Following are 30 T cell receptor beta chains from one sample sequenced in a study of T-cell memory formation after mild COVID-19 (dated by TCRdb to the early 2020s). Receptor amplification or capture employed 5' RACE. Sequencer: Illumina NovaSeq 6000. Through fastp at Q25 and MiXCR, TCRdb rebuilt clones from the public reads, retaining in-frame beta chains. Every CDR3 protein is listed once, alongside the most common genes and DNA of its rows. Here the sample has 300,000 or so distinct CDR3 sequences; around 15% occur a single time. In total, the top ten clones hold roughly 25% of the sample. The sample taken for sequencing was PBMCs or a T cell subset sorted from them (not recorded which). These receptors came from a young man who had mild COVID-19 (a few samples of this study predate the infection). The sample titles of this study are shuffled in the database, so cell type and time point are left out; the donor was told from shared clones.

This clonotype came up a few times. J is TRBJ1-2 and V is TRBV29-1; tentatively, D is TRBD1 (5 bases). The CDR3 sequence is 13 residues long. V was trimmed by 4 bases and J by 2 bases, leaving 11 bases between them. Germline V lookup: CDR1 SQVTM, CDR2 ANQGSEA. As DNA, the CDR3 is TGCAGCGTTGCGGGGGTTACCAACTATGGCTACACCTTC. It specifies CSVAGVTNYGYTF.

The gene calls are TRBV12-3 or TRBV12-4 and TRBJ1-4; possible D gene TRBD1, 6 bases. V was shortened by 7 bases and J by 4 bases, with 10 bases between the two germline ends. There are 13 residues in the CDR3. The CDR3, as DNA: TGTGCCAGCACTACAGGGAGTAATGAAAAACTGTTTTTT. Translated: CASTTGSNEKLFF.

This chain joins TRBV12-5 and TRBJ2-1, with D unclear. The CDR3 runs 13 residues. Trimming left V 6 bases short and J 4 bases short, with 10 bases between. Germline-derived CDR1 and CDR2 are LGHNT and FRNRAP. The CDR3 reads CASGSSPYNEQFF. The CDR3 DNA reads TGTGCTAGTGGCTCCTCCCCTTACAATGAGCAGTTCTTC.

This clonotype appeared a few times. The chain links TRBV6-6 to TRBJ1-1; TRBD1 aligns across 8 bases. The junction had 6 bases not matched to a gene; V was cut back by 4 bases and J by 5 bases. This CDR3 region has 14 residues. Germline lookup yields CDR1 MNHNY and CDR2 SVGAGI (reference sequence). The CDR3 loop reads CASSSNRGSTEAFF. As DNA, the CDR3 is TGTGCCAGCAGTTCAAACAGGGGGAGTACTGAAGCTTTCTTT.

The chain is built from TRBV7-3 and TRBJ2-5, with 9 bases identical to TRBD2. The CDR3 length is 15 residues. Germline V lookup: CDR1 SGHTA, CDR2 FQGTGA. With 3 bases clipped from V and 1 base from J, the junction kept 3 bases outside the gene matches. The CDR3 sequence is CASSFSGGRQETQYF. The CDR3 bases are TGTGCCAGCAGCTTTAGCGGGGGCCGCCAAGAGACCCAGTACTTC.

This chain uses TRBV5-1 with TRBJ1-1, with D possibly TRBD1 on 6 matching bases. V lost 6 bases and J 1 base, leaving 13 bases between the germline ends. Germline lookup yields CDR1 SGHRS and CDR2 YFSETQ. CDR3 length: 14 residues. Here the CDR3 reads CASTRAGENTEAFF. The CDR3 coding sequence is TGCGCCAGCACCCGGGCAGGGGAGAACACTGAAGCTTTCTTT.

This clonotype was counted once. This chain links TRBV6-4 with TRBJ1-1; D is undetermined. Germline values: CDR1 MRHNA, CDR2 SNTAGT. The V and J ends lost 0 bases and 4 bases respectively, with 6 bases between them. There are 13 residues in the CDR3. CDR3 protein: CASSDSAGTEAFF. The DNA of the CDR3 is TGTGCCAGCAGTGACTCGGCGGGCACTGAAGCTTTCTTT.

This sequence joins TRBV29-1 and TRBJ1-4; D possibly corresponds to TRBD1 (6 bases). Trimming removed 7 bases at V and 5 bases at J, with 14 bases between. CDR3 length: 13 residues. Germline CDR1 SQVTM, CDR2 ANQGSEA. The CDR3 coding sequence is TGCAGCGAAGAACGACAGGCCAATGAAAAACTGTTTTTT. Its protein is CSEERQANEKLFF. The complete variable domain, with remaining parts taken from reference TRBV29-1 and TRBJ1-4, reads SAVISQKPSRDICQRGTSLTIQCQVDSQVTMMFWYRQQPGQSLTLIATANQGSEATYESGFVIDKFPISRPNLTFSTLTVSNMSPEDSSIYLCSEERQANEKLFFGSGTQLSVL.

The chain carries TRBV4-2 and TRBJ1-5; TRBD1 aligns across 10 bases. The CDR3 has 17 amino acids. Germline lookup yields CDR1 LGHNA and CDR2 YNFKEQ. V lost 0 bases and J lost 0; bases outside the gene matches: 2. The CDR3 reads CASSQEGDRGSNQPQHF. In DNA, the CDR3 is TGTGCCAGCAGCCAAGAGGGGGACAGGGGTAGCAATCAGCCCCAGCATTTT.

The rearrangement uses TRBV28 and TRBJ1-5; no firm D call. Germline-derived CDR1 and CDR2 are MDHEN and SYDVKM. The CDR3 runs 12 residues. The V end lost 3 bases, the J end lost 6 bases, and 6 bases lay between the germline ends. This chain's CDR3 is CASSFAGQPQHF. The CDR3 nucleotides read TGTGCCAGCAGTTTCGCAGGTCAGCCCCAGCATTTT. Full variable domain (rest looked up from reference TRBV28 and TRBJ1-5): DVKVTQSSRYLVKRTGEKVFLECVQDMDHENMFWYRQDPGLGLRLIYFSYDVKMKEKGDIPEGYSVSREKKERFSLILESASTNQTSMYLCASSFAGQPQHFGDGTRLSIL.

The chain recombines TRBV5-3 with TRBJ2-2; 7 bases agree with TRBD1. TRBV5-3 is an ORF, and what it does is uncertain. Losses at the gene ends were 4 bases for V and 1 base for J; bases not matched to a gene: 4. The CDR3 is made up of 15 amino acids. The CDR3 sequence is CARSVDRRNTGELFF. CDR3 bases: TGTGCCAGAAGCGTGGACAGGCGGAACACCGGGGAGCTGTTTTTT.

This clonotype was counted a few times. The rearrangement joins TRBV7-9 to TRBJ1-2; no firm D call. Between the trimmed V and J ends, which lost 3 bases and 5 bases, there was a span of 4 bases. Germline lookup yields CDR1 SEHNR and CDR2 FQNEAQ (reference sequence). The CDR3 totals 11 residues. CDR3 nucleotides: TGTGCCAGCAGCTTTGAGTATGGCTACACCTTC. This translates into CASSFEYGYTF.

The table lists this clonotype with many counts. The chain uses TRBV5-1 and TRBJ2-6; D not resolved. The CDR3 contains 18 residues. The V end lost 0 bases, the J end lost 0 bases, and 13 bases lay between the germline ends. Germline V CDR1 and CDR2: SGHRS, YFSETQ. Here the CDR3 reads CASSLEGSLGSGANVLTF. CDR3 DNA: TGCGCCAGCAGCTTGGAAGGATCGCTGGGCTCTGGGGCCAACGTCCTGACTTTC. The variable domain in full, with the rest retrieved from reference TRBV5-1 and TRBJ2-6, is KAGVTQTPRYLIKTRGQQVTLSCSPISGHRSVSWYQQTPGQGLQFLFEYFSETQRNKGNFPGRFSGRQFSNSRSEMNVSTLELGDSALYLCASSLEGSLGSGANVLTFGAGSRLTVL.

CDR3 nucleotide sequence: TGTGCCAGCAGTTCCCACCTTGGTAGGGGAGTCGGAACTGAAGCTTTCTTT. It is translated as CASSSHLGRGVGTEAFF. The V and J genes are TRBV6-2 or TRBV6-3 and TRBJ1-1; D perhaps matches TRBD1 (5 bases). The CDR3 covers 17 residues. V lost 4 bases to trimming and J lost 5 bases, with 23 bases between them. Germline V CDR1 and CDR2: MNHEY, SVGEGT.

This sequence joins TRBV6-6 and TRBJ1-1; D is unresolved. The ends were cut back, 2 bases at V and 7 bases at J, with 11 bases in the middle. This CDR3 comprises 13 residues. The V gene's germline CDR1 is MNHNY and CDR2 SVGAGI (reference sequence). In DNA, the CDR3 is TGTGCCAGCAGTTACGTGTGGGCAGATGAAGCTTTCTTT. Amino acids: CASSYVWADEAFF.

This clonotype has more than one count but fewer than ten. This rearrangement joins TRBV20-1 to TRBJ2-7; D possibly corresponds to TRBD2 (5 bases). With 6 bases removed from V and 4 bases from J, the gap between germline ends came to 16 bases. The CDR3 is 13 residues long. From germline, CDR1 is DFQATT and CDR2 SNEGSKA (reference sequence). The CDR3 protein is CSARLGGAYEQYV. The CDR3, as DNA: TGCAGTGCGAGGTTAGGAGGAGCGTACGAGCAGTACGTC.

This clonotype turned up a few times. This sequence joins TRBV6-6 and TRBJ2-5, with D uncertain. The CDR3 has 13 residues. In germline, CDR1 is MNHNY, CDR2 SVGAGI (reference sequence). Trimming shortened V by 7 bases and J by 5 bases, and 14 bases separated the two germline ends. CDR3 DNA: TGTGCCAGCATGCCACAGCCTGGGGAGACCCAGTACTTC. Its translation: CASMPQPGETQYF.

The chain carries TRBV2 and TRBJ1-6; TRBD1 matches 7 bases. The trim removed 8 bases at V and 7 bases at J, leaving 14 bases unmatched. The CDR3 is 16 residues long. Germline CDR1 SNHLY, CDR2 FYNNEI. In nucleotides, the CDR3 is TGTGCCAGCCCACCAGATCCGACAGGGAGGAATTCACCCCTCCACTTT. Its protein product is CASPPDPTGRNSPLHF.

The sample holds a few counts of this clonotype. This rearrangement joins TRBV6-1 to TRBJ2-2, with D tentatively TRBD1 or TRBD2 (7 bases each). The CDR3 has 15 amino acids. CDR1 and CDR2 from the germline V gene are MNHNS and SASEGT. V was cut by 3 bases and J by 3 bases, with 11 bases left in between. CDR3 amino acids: CASSDQGGYTGELFF. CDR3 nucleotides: TGTGCCAGCAGTGACCAGGGGGGGTACACCGGGGAGCTGTTTTTT.

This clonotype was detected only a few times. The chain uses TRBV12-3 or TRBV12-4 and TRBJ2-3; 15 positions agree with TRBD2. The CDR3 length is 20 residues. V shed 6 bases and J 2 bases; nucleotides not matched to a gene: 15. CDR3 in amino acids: CASSKAGTSGGPSFTDTQYF. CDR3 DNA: TGTGCCAGCAGCAAGGCCGGGACTAGCGGGGGGCCCTCTTTCACAGATACGCAGTATTTT.

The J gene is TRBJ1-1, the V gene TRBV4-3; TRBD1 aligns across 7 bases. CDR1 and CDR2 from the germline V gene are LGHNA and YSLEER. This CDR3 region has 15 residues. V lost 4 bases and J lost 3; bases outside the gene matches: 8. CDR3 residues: CASSPGGGLHTEAFF. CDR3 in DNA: TGCGCCAGCAGCCCAGGGGGAGGGCTGCACACTGAAGCTTTCTTT.

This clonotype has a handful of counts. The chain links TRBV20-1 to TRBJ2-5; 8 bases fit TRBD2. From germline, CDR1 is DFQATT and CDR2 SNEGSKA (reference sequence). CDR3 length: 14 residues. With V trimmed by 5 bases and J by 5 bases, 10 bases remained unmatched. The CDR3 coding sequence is TGCAGTGCTCTTGATACGGGCGGGAGGGAGACCCAGTACTTC. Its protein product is CSALDTGGRETQYF.

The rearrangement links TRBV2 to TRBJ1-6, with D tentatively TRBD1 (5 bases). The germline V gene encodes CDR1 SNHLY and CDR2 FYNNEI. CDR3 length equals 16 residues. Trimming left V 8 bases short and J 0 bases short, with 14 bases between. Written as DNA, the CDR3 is TGTGCCAGCCGTCGTGGGGGAAGCTCCTATAATTCACCCCTCCACTTT. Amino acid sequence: CASRRGGSSYNSPLHF.

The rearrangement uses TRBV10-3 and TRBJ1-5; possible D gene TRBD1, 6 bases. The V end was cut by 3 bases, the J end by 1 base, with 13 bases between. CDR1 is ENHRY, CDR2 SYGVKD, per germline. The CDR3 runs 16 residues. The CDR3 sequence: CAISDPGQGSNQPQHF. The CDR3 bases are TGTGCCATCAGTGACCCGGGACAAGGAAGCAATCAGCCCCAGCATTTT.

CDR3 coding DNA: TGCGCCAGCAGCTTGAGGCTGGGAAACAGCCTCTACGAGCAGTACTTC. Amino acids: CASSLRLGNSLYEQYF. The rearrangement uses TRBV5-1 and TRBJ2-7; no clear D. This CDR3 is built from 16 residues. V lost 1 base to trimming and J lost 3 bases, with 17 bases between them. Looked up from germline, CDR1 is SGHRS and CDR2 is YFSETQ.

The CDR3 spells CASSQRDTLQWDTQYF. In DNA, the CDR3 is TGTGCCAGCAGCCAAAGGGACACCCTCCAGTGGGATACGCAGTATTTT. V is TRBV3-1 and J is TRBJ2-3, with a tentative D call TRBD1 (6 bases). CDR1 and CDR2 (germline): LGHDT, YNNKEL (reference sequence). Between the trimmed V and J ends, which lost 2 bases and 6 bases, there was a span of 18 bases. The CDR3 consists of 16 residues.

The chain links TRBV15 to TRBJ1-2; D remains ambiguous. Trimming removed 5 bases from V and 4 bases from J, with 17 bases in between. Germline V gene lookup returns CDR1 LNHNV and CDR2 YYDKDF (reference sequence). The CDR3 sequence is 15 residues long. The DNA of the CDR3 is TGTGCCACCAGCGGCCCTCTCTTCCGAGTCTATGGCTACACCTTC. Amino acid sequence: CATSGPLFRVYGYTF.

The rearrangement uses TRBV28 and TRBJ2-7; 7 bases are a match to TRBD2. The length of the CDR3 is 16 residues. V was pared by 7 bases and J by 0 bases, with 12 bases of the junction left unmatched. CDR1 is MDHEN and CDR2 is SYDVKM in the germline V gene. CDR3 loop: CASTPGAGMSSYEQYV. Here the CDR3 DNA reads TGTGCCAGCACCCCGGGAGCGGGGATGAGCTCCTACGAGCAGTACGTC.

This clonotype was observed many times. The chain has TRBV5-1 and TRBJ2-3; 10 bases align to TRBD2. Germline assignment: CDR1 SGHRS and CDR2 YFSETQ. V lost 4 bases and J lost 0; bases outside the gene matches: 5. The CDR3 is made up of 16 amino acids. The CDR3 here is CASSLSGGTSTDTQYF. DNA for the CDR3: TGCGCCAGCAGCCTTAGCGGGGGGACTAGCACAGATACGCAGTATTTT.

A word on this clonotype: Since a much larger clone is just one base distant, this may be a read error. The CDR3 sequence: CASSARTGYEQDV. In DNA form, the CDR3 reads TGTGCCAGCAGCGCAAGGACAGGCTACGAGCAGGACGTC. The chain couples TRBV7-8 to TRBJ2-7, with 7 bases that match TRBD1. There are 13 residues in the CDR3. Germline values: CDR1 SGHVS, CDR2 FQNEAQ.